These T cell receptor beta chains were read from a single sample in a study of blood T cell repertoires in COVID-19. Data came from immunoSEQ multiplex PCR; TCRdb stores just in-frame clones and leaves some out. The sample includes 300,000 to 400,000 clones, about nine tenths of them seen just once. Sequencing used PBMCs or T cells enriched from blood (not recorded which). These receptors originate from a man aged 60 to 69 who had recovered from COVID-19. Each CDR3 is given with its conserved first and last residue. A D gene is named only where the DNA matches it firmly. Clone size, where shown, is once, few, many, or a class for clones that have expanded.

size: NA; D: NA; J: TRBJ1-5; V: TRBV9; CDR3: CASSVDGGPYQPQHF; DNA: TGTGCCAGCAGCGTAGATGGAGGCCCTTATCAGCCCCAGCATTTT
size: NA; D: TRBD1; J: TRBJ2-1; V: TRBV7-2; CDR3: CASSEQGASYEQFF; DNA: TGTGCCAGCAGTGAACAGGGGGCTTCCTATGAGCAGTTCTTC
size: NA; D: TRBD2; J: TRBJ2-6; V: TRBV9; CDR3: CASSEEVGTRFAGANVLTF; DNA: TGTGCCAGCAGCGAGGAAGTCGGGACTAGATTCGCTGGGGCCAACGTCCTGACTTTC
size: NA; D: NA; J: TRBJ2-1; V: TRBV25-1; CDR3: CASSVYQGNEQFF; DNA: TGTGCCAGCAGTGTTTATCAGGGGAATGAGCAGTTCTTC
size: NA; D: TRBD1; J: TRBJ2-6; V: TRBV13; CDR3: CASRVTGTLIRSGANVLTF; DNA: TGTGCCAGCAGGGTGACAGGGACATTGATCCGTTCTGGGGCCAACGTCCTGACTTTC
size: NA; D: NA; J: TRBJ1-6; V: TRBV4-2; CDR3: CASSQAAGVDSPLHF; DNA: TGTGCCAGCAGCCAAGCGGCAGGGGTAGACTCACCCCTCCACTTT
size: NA; D: NA; J: TRBJ2-7; V: TRBV7-3; CDR3: CASSLTYPAAPYEQYF; DNA: TGTGCCAGCAGCTTAACATATCCAGCAGCGCCCTACGAGCAGTACTTC
size: NA; D: TRBD2; J: TRBJ2-7; V: TRBV5-6; CDR3: CASSFRGLAGGSEQYF; DNA: TGTGCCAGCAGCTTTCGCGGACTAGCGGGAGGTTCCGAGCAGTACTTC
size: NA; D: NA; J: TRBJ2-1; V: TRBV7-4; CDR3: CASHQKARVLFF; DNA: TGTGCCAGTCACCAAAAGGCCCGGGTTCTGTTCTTC
size: NA; D: NA; J: TRBJ2-7; V: TRBV5-4; CDR3: CASSQKMGRERIRVYF; DNA: TGTGCCAGCAGTCAAAAAATGGGGCGGGAAAGGATTCGCGTCTACTTC
size: NA; D: NA; J: TRBJ2-7; V: TRBV11-2; CDR3: CASSLVAESSYEQYF; DNA: TGTGCCAGCAGCTTAGTAGCGGAGAGCTCCTACGAGCAGTACTTC
size: NA; D: NA; J: TRBJ1-2; V: TRBV11-3; CDR3: CASSSSSYGYTF; DNA: TGTGCCAGCAGCTCATCGAGTTATGGCTACACCTTC
size: NA; D: NA; J: TRBJ2-1; V: TRBV5-6; CDR3: CASSFLETEQFF; DNA: TGTGCCAGCAGCTTCCTAGAGACCGAGCAGTTCTTC
size: once; D: NA; J: TRBJ1-5; V: TRBV18; CDR3: CASSLNRGDSNQPQHF; DNA: TGTGCCAGCTCACTAAACCGGGGAGATAGCAATCAGCCCCAGCATTTT
size: few; D: NA; J: TRBJ2-7; V: TRBV6-5; CDR3: CASSYSGSSYEQYF; DNA: TGTGCCAGCAGTTACTCAGGGAGCTCCTACGAGCAGTACTTC
size: NA; D: NA; J: TRBJ2-5; V: TRBV10-2; CDR3: CASSQGREETQYF; DNA: TGCGCCAGCAGTCAGGGCCGCGAGGAGACCCAGTACTTC